Sequencing of this T cell receptor (beta chain) was carried out in a study of Graves' ophthalmopathy and Graves' hyperthyroidism. Beta-chain TCR CDR3 regions were amplified from RNA transcripts. The workflow started with a first-round RT-PCR run with HTBI primers and then moved on to a second-round multiplex PCR. Using its own MiXCR run on the multiplex PCR reads, TCRdb lists one record per CDR3 protein. The sample yields some 1.1 million distinct CDR3 sequences, 36% seen once. The authors enrolled newly diagnosed hyperthyroidism patients aged 18 to 65 with under 2 months' duration. This clonotype has just a few counts. Trimming took off 6 bases at V and 0 bases at J, with 14 bases between the two ends. Germline V gene sequence: CDR1 LNHDA, CDR2 SQIVND (reference sequence). There are 16 residues in the CDR3.

The chain uses TRBV19 and TRBJ1-4; D is uncertain. This TCR came from an adult man with Graves' hyperthyroidism. What was sequenced was peripheral blood or thyroid tissue (not recorded which). CDR3 DNA sequence: TGTGCCAGTAGACCCGGGCACGGAGCAACTAATGAAAAACTGTTTTTT. It specifies CASRPGHGATNEKLFF.